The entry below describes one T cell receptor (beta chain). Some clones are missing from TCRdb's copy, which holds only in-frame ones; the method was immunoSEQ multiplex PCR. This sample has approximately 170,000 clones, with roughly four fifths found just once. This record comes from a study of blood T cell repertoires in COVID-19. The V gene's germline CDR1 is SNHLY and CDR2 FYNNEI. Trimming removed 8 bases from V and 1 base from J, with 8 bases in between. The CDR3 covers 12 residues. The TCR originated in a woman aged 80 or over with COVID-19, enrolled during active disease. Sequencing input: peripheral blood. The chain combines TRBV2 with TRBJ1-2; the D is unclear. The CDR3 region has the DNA TGTGCCAGCTCAAGAGATAACTATGGCTACACCTTC. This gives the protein CASSRDNYGYTF.